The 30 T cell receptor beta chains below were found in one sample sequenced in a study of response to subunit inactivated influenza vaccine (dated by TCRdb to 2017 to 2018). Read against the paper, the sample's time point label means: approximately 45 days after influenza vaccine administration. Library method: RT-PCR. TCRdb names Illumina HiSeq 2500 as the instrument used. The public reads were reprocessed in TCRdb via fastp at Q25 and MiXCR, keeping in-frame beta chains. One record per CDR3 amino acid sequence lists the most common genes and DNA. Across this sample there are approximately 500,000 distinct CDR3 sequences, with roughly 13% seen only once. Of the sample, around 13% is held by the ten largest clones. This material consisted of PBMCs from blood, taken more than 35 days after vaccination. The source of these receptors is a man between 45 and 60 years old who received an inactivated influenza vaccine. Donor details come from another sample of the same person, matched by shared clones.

The CDR3 protein is CASSKPAGGSTDTQYF. The CDR3 nucleotides read TGTGCCAGCAGCAAACCCGCCGGGGGTAGCACAGATACGCAGTATTTT. V and J are TRBV21-1 and TRBJ2-3; the D segment call TRBD1 is taken from the table without a DNA check. TRBV21-1 is a documented pseudogene. This CDR3 is built from 16 residues.

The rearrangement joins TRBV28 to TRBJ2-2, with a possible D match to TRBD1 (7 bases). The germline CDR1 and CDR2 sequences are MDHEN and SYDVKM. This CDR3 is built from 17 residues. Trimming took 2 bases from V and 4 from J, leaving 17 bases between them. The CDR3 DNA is TGTGCCAGCAGTTTACTTGGAGGGGGCGCCGGCACCGGGGAGCTGTTTTTT. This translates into CASSLLGGGAGTGELFF. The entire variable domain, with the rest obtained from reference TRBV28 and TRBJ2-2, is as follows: DVKVTQSSRYLVKRTGEKVFLECVQDMDHENMFWYRQDPGLGLRLIYFSYDVKMKEKGDIPEGYSVSREKKERFSLILESASTNQTSMYLCASSLLGGGAGTGELFFGEGSRLTVL.

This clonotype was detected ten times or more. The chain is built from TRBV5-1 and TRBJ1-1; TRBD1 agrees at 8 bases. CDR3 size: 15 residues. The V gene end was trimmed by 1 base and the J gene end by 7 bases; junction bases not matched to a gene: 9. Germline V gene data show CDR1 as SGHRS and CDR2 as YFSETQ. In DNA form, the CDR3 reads TGCGCCAGCAGCTTGATACCCGGACAGGGAATTGAAGCTTTCTTT. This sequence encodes CASSLIPGQGIEAFF.

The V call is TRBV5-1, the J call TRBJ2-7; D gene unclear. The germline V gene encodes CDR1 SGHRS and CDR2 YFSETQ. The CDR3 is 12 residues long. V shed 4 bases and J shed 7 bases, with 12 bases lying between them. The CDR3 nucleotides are TGCGCCAGCAGCCGGGTTGACCAGGAGCAGTACTTC. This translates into CASSRVDQEQYF.

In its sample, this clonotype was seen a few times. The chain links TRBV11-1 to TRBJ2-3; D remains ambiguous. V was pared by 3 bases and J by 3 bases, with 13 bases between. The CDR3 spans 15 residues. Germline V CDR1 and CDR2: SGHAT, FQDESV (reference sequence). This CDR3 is CASSLDGVLTDTQYF. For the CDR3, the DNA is TGTGCCAGCAGCTTGGATGGGGTTTTGACAGATACGCAGTATTTT.

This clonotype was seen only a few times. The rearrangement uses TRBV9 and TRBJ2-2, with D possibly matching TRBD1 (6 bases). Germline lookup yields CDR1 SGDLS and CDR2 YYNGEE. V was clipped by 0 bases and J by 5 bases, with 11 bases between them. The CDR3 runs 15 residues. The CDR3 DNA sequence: TGTGCCAGCAGCGTAGGTGGGGGCAATACCGGGGAGCTGTTTTTT. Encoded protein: CASSVGGGNTGELFF.

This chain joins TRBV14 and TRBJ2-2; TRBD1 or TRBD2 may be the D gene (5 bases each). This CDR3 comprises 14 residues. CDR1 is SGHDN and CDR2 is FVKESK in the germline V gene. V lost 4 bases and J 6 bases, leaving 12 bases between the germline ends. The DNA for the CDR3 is TGTGCCAGCAGCCGTTTCGGGGCGTCCGGGGAGCTGTTTTTT. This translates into CASSRFGASGELFF.

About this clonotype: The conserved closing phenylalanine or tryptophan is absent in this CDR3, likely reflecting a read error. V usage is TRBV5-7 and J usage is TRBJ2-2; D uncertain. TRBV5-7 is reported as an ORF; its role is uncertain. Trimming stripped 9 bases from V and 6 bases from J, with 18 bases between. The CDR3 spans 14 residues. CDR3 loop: CAMSPGLMSGELFC. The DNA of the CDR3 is TGTGCCATGAGCCCCGGCCTCATGTCCGGGGAGCTGTTTTGT.

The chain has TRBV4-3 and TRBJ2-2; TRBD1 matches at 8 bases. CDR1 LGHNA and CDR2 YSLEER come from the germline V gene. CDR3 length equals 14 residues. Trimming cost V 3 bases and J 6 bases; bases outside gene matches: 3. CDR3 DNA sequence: TGCGCCAGCAGCCATGCACAGGGGGCCGGGGAGCTGTTTTTT. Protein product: CASSHAQGAGELFF.

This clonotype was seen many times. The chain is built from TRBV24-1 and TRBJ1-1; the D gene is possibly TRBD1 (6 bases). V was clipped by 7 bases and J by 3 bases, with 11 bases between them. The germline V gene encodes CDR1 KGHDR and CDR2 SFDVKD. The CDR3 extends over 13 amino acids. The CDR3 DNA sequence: TGTGCCACCAGCAGGGGCTCGGACACTGAAGCTTTCTTT. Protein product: CATSRGSDTEAFF.

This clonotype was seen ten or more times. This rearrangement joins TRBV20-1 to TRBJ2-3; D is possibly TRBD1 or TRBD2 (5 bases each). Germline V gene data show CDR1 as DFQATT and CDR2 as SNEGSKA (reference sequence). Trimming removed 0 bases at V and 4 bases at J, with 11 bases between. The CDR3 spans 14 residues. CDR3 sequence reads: CSARDRGVADTQYF. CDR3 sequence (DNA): TGCAGTGCTAGAGATAGAGGGGTAGCAGATACGCAGTATTTT.

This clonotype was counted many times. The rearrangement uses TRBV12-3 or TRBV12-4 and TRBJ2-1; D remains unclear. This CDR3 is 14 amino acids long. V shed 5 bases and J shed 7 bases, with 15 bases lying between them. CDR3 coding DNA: TGTGCCAGCAGTAAAGCTTGGTCCCCGAATGAGCAGTTCTTC. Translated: CASSKAWSPNEQFF.

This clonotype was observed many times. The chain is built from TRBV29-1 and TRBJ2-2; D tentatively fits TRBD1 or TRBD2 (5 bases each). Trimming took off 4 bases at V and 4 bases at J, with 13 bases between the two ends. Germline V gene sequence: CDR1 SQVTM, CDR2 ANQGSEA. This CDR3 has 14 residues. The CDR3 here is CSVVGGSPTGELFF. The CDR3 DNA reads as TGCAGCGTTGTTGGGGGAAGTCCCACCGGGGAGCTGTTTTTT.

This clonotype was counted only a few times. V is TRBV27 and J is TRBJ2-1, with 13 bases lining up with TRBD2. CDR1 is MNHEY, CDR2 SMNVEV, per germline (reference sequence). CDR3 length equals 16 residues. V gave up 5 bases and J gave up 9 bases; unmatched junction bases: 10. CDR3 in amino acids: CASSPLAGGPQGEQFF. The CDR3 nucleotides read TGTGCCAGCAGTCCACTAGCGGGAGGGCCTCAAGGTGAGCAGTTCTTC.

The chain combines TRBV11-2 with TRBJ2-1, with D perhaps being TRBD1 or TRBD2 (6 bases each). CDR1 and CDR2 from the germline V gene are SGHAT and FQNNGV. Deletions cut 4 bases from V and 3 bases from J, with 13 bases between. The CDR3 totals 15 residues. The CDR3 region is CASSYTSRGYNEQFF. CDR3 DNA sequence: TGTGCCAGCAGCTATACTAGCAGGGGCTACAATGAGCAGTTCTTC. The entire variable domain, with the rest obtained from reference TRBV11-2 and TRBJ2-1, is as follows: EAGVAQSPRYKIIEKRQSVAFWCNPISGHATLYWYQQILGQGPKLLIQFQNNGVVDDSQLPKDRFSAERLKGVDSTLKIQPAKLEDSAVYLCASSYTSRGYNEQFFGPGTRLTVL.

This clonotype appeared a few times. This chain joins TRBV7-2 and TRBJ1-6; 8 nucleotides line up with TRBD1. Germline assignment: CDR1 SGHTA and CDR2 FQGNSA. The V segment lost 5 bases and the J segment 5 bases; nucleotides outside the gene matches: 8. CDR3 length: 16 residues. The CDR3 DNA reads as TGTGCCAGCAGCGTAGGGACAGGAGCTAATAATTCACCCCTCCACTTT. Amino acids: CASSVGTGANNSPLHF.

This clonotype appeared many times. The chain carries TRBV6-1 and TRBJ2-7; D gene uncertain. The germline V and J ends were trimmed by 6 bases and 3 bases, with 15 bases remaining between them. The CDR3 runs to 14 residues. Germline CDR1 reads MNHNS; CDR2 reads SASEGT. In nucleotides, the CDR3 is TGTGCCAGCAGCGAACGTGGCTTTAGCTACGAGCAGTACTTC. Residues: CASSERGFSYEQYF.

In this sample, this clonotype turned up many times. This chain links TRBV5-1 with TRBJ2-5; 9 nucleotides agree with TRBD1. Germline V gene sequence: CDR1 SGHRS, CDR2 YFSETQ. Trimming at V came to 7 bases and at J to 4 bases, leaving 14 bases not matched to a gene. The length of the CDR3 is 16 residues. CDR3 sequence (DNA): TGCGCCAGCGTGAAAATCGGGACAGGGAAAGGAGAGACCCAGTACTTC. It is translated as CASVKIGTGKGETQYF.

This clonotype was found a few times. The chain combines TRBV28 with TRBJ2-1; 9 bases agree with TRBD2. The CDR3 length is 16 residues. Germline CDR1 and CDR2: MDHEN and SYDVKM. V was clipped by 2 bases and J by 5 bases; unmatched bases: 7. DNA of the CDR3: TGTGCCAGCAGTTTACTATCTAGCGGGGATGACAATGAGCAGTTCTTC. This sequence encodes CASSLLSSGDDNEQFF.

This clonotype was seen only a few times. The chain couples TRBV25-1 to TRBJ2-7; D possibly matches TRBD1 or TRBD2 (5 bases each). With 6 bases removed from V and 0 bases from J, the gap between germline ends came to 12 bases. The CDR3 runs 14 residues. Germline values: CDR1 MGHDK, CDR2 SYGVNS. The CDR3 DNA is TGTGCCAGCAGGGGACCTGGGAACTCCTACGAGCAGTACTTC. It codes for CASRGPGNSYEQYF.

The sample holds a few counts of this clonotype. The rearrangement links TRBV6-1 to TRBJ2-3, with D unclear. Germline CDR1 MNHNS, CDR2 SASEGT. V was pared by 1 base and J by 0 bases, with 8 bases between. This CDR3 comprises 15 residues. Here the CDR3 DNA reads TGTGCCAGCAGTGAAGACGGCGGTAGCACAGATACGCAGTATTTT. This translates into CASSEDGGSTDTQYF.

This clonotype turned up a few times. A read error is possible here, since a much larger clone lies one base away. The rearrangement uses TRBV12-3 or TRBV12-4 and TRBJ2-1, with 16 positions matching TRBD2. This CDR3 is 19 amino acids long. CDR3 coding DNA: TGTGCCATCAGTTCAGGGACTAGCGGGAGGGCCAGGTCCTACAATGAGCAGTTCTTC. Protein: CAISSGTSGRARSYNEQFF.

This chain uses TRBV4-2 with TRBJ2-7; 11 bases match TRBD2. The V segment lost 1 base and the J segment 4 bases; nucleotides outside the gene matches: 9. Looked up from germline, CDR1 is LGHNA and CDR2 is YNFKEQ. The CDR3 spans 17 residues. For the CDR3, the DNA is TGTGCCAGCAGCCAAGCCACACTAGCGGGAGTCGCGTACGAGCAGTACTTC. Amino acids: CASSQATLAGVAYEQYF.

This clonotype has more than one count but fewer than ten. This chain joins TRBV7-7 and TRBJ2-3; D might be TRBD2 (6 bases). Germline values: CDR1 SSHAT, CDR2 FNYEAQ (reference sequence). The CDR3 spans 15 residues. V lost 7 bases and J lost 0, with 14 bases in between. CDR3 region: CASTNRERSTDTQYF. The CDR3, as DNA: TGTGCCAGCACCAACCGGGAGCGAAGCACAGATACGCAGTATTTT.

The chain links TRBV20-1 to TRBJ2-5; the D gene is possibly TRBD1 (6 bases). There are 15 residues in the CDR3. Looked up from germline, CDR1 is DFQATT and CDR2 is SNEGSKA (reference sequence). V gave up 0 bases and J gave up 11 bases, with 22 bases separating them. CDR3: CSARDYEQGEAPQYF. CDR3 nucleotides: TGCAGTGCTAGAGATTACGAACAGGGCGAGGCCCCGCAGTACTTC.

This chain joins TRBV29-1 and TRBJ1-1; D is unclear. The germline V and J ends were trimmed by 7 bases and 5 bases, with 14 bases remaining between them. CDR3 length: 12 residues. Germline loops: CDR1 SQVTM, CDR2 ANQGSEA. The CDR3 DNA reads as TGCAGCGCTAGGTGGGCGCGGACTGAAGCTTTCTTT. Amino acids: CSARWARTEAFF.

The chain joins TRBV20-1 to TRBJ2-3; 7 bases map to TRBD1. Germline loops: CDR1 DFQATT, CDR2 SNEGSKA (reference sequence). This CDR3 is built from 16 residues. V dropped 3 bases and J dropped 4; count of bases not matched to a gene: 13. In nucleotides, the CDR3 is TGCAGTGCTAGGAGTATGGGACAGACTATGGCAGATACGCAGTATTTT. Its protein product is CSARSMGQTMADTQYF.

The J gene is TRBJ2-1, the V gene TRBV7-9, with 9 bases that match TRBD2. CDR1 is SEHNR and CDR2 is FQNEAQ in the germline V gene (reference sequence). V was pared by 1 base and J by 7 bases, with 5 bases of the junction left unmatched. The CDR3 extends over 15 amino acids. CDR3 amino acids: CASSLGGGAINEQFF. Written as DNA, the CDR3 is TGTGCCAGCAGCTTAGGCGGGGGGGCGATTAATGAGCAGTTCTTC.

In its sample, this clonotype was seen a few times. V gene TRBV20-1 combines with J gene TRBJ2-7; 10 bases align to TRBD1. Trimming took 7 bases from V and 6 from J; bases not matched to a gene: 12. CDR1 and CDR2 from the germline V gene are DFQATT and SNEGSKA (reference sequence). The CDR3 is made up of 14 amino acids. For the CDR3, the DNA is TGCAGTGTTCCTGACAGGGGGCTAGTTGTCGAGCAGTACTTC. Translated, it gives CSVPDRGLVVEQYF.

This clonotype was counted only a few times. The CDR3 spells CASSAPGTKNIQYF. The CDR3 DNA reads as TGTGCCAGCAGTGCGCCCGGGACCAAAAACATTCAGTACTTC. V is TRBV7-2 and J is TRBJ2-4; perhaps TRBD2 as D (5 bases). Per the germline V gene, CDR1 is SGHTA and CDR2 is FQGNSA. Trimming pared 6 bases from V and 2 bases from J, leaving 11 bases between. The CDR3 contains 14 residues.